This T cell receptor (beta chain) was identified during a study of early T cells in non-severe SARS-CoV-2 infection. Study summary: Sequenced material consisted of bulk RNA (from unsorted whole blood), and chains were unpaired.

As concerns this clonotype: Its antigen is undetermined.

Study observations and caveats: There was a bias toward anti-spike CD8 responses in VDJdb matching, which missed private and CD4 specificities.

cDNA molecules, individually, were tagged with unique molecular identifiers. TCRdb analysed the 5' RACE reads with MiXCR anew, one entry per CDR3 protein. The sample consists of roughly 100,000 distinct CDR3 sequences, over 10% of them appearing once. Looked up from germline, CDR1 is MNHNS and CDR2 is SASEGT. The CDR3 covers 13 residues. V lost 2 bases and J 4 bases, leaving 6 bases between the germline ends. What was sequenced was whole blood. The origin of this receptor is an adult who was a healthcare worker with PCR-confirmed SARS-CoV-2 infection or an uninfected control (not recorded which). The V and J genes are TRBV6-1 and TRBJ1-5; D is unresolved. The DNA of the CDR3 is TGTGCCAGCAGTGAACTGGGGAATCAGCCCCAGCATTTT. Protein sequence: CASSELGNQPQHF.